Presented here are 19 T cell receptor beta chains from one specimen sequenced in a study of cytomegalovirus exposure and HLA in healthy donors. PCR involved 60 Vbeta and 13 Jbeta primers. Measured with immunoSEQ multiplex PCR; TCRdb has only the in-frame clones, and not every one. The table lists 130,000 to 150,000 clones, 75% to 80% of them singletons, with less than 3% in the top ten. Material: PBMCs. These receptors were taken from a woman between 18 and 29 years old in good health and CMV-seropositive.

The chain is built from TRBV28 and TRBJ1-3; D may be TRBD1 (6 bases). The ends were cut back, 9 bases at V and 0 bases at J, with 12 bases in the middle. The CDR3 totals 14 residues. Germline lookup yields CDR1 MDHEN and CDR2 SYDVKM. The CDR3 is CASTQGSSGNTIYF. The CDR3 region has the DNA TGTGCCAGTACACAGGGCAGCTCTGGAAACACCATATATTTT. Filled out from reference TRBV28 and TRBJ1-3, the complete variable domain reads DVKVTQSSRYLVKRTGEKVFLECVQDMDHENMFWYRQDPGLGLRLIYFSYDVKMKEKGDIPEGYSVSREKKERFSLILESASTNQTSMYLCASTQGSSGNTIYFGEGSWLTVV.

This clone has a single count. The chain uses TRBV6-5 and TRBJ2-7; 8 bases fit TRBD1. CDR1 and CDR2 (germline): MNHEY, SVGAGI. The length of the CDR3 is 14 residues. After removal of 6 bases from V and 7 bases from J, the junction contained 11 bases not matched to a gene. CDR3 sequence (DNA): TGTGCCAGCAGCCCCGGGACAGGCGCGTTTGAGCAGTACTTC. Protein sequence: CASSPGTGAFEQYF.

The chain is built from TRBV6-1 and TRBJ2-1; D is possibly TRBD1 (7 bases). Germline CDR1 is MNHNS and CDR2 is SASEGT. The CDR3 has 15 residues. Trimming shortened V by 3 bases and J by 2 bases, and 11 bases separated the two germline ends. CDR3 bases: TGTGCCAGCAGTGAGGAGGGGGCGGCCTACAATGAGCAGTTCTTC. Translating it yields CASSEEGAAYNEQFF.

The chain combines TRBV9 with TRBJ2-1; 7 positions match TRBD2. CDR3 length: 15 residues. CDR1 SGDLS and CDR2 YYNGEE come from the germline V gene. With 1 base clipped from V and 5 bases from J, the junction kept 6 bases outside the gene matches. CDR3 sequence: CASSVTATSNNEQFF. The CDR3 region has the DNA TGTGCCAGCAGCGTAACTGCGACTAGCAACAATGAGCAGTTCTTC.

The chain joins TRBV18 to TRBJ2-5; D uncertain. Trimming removed 3 bases from V and 4 bases from J, with 12 bases in between. Germline CDR1 is KGHSH and CDR2 is LQKENI. The CDR3 is 14 residues long. The CDR3 DNA is TGTGCCAGCTCACCCAATACTATGGGAGAGACCCAGTACTTC. Amino acid sequence: CASSPNTMGETQYF. The variable domain in full, with the rest retrieved from reference TRBV18 and TRBJ2-5, is NAGVMQNPRHLVRRRGQEARLRCSPMKGHSHVYWYRQLPEEGLKFMVYLQKENIIDESGMPKERFSAEFPKEGPSILRIQQVVRGDSAAYFCASSPNTMGETQYFGPGTRLLVL.

A single count supports this clone. The junction shows a germline mismatch at one end, possibly a read error. The rearrangement joins TRBV19 to TRBJ1-6; 12 bases are a match to TRBD1. CDR3 length equals 16 residues. CDR1 is LNHDA and CDR2 is SQIVND in the germline V gene (reference sequence). CDR3 loop: CASSVDRGQGASPLHF. CDR3 nucleotides: TGTGCCAGTAGTGTAGACCGGGGACAGGGGGCCTCACCCCTCCACTTT.

This rearrangement joins TRBV5-1 to TRBJ2-3, with 11 bases identical to TRBD2. This CDR3 comprises 17 residues. The J segment lost 2 bases and the V segment lost 0 bases, leaving 5 bases of the junction unmatched. Germline CDR1 reads SGHRS; CDR2 reads YFSETQ. CDR3 sequence reads: CASSLGGTSGVTDTQYF. CDR3 DNA: TGCGCCAGCAGCTTGGGTGGGACTAGCGGAGTCACAGATACGCAGTATTTT.

The chain combines TRBV4-1 with TRBJ2-2; 8 bases map to TRBD1. Germline CDR1 reads MGHRA; CDR2 reads YSYEKL. The junction had 3 bases not matched to a gene; V was cut back by 0 bases and J by 6 bases. The CDR3 sequence is 15 residues long. In DNA, the CDR3 is TGCGCCAGCAGCCAAGAGGACAGGGTCGCCGGGGAGCTGTTTTTT. Translating gives CASSQEDRVAGELFF.

V is TRBV29-1 and J is TRBJ2-5; TRBD1 might be the D (5 bases). V lost 7 bases and J 4 bases, leaving 10 bases between the germline ends. The CDR3 extends over 11 amino acids. CDR1 and CDR2 (germline): SQVTM, ANQGSEA. CDR3 coding DNA: TGCAGCGGCCAGGGTGCAGAGACCCAGTACTTC. Translating gives CSGQGAETQYF. Supplemented by reference TRBV29-1 and TRBJ2-5, the full variable domain reads SAVISQKPSRDICQRGTSLTIQCQVDSQVTMMFWYRQQPGQSLTLIATANQGSEATYESGFVIDKFPISRPNLTFSTLTVSNMSPEDSSIYLCSGQGAETQYFGPGTRLLVL.

This chain connects TRBV27 to TRBJ1-3; 8 bases agree with TRBD1. Unmatched junction bases numbered 4, after V lost 7 bases and J lost 2 bases. The CDR3 sequence is 14 residues long. Germline CDR1 MNHEY, CDR2 SMNVEV (reference sequence). The CDR3 reads CASKMDRAGNTIYF. CDR3 DNA sequence: TGTGCCAGCAAAATGGACAGGGCTGGAAACACCATATATTTT.

The genes are TRBV7-9 and TRBJ2-1; no reliable D call. The CDR3 has 12 amino acids. The ends were cut back, 5 bases at V and 10 bases at J, with 12 bases in the middle. CDR1 is SEHNR and CDR2 is FQNEAQ in the germline V gene (reference sequence). The CDR3 DNA reads as TGTGCCAGCAGCCCGACCGGGTCCGAGCAGTTCTTC. Amino acids: CASSPTGSEQFF.

The chain couples TRBV7-9 to TRBJ2-7; a weak D match, TRBD2 (5 bases). The germline V gene encodes CDR1 SEHNR and CDR2 FQNEAQ (reference sequence). V was pared by 4 bases and J by 4 bases, with 11 bases between. The CDR3 is 13 residues long. CDR3 loop: CASSSGYPYEQYF. The CDR3 bases are TGTGCCAGCAGCTCGGGATATCCGTACGAGCAGTACTTC.

J is TRBJ2-7 and V is TRBV7-2; the D is unclear. The CDR3 contains 12 residues. CDR1 is SGHTA, CDR2 FQGNSA, per germline. Deletions cut 1 base from V and 1 base from J, with 2 bases between. The CDR3 spells CASSLVSYEQYF. CDR3 DNA: TGTGCCAGCAGCTTAGTATCCTACGAGCAGTACTTC.

CDR3 DNA: TGTGCCAGCAGCCACCGACAGGCGGTCCAGTACTTC. It codes for CASSHRQAVQYF. The chain links TRBV7-2 to TRBJ2-5; D may be TRBD1 (6 bases). This CDR3 has 12 amino acids. From germline, CDR1 is SGHTA and CDR2 FQGNSA. V was cut by 5 bases and J by 10 bases, with 14 bases left in between. Full variable domain (missing parts from reference TRBV7-2 and TRBJ2-5): GAGVSQSPSNKVTEKGKDVELRCDPISGHTALYWYRQSLGQGLEFLIYFQGNSAPDKSGLPSDRFSAERTGGSVSTLTIQRTQQEDSAVYLCASSHRQAVQYFGPGTRLLVL.

This clone was seen once. The genes are TRBV18 and TRBJ2-1; TRBD1 matches at 8 bases. J was trimmed by 10 bases and V by 1 base; bases with no gene match: 0. The CDR3 is 12 amino acids. Germline CDR1 KGHSH, CDR2 LQKENI. DNA of the CDR3: TGTGCCAGCTCACCACGACAGGGGGAGCAGTTCTTC. Its translation is CASSPRQGEQFF.

This chain joins TRBV14 and TRBJ1-1, with TRBD1 matching over 7 bases. Unmatched junction bases numbered 2, after V lost 2 bases and J lost 5 bases. The CDR3 covers 13 residues. The germline gives CDR1 SGHDN, CDR2 FVKESK. This chain's CDR3 is CASSQYRGTEAFF. Here the CDR3 DNA reads TGTGCCAGCAGCCAATACAGGGGTACTGAAGCTTTCTTT.

This sequence joins TRBV15 and TRBJ1-1, with TRBD1 matching 10 bases. CDR3 length equals 15 residues. V shed 3 bases and J 0 bases; nucleotides not matched to a gene: 1. Germline V gene data show CDR1 as LNHNV and CDR2 as YYDKDF (reference sequence). CDR3 sequence (DNA): TGTGCCACCAGCAGGGACAGGGGGGTGAACACTGAAGCTTTCTTT. Translation: CATSRDRGVNTEAFF.

Comment on this clone: At the DNA level, this CDR3 is encoded by other sequences in the same sample as well. The V and J genes are TRBV2 and TRBJ2-1; 12 bases match TRBD2. The CDR3 totals 14 residues. Germline CDR1 is SNHLY and CDR2 is FYNNEI. V shed 6 bases, J shed 4 bases, and the junction held 1 base outside the gene matches. CDR3 sequence (DNA): TGTGCCAGCAGCGGACTAGCGGGGTACAATGAGCAGTTCTTC. This codes for CASSGLAGYNEQFF.

This chain uses TRBV5-1 with TRBJ2-3, with 8 bases identical to TRBD2. CDR1 and CDR2 from the germline V gene are SGHRS and YFSETQ. This CDR3 region has 15 residues. V trimming: 6 bases; J trimming: 3 bases; junction bases outside the gene matches: 9. The CDR3: CASTNEGLGTDTQYF. The CDR3 DNA is TGCGCCAGCACCAACGAGGGACTAGGGACAGATACGCAGTATTTT.